A single sample gave rise to the 23 T cell receptor beta chains below, sequenced in a study of cytomegalovirus exposure and HLA in healthy donors. PCR amplification relied on 60 Vbeta primers (plus 13 Jbeta primers). Some clones are missing from TCRdb's copy, which holds only in-frame ones; the method was immunoSEQ multiplex PCR. The sample comprises some 170,000 clones, around three quarters of which are singletons, and around 3.5% rests with the top ten. The sample was PBMCs. The receptors shown here come from a man aged 25 to 40 in good health and CMV-seropositive.

The V gene is TRBV11-2, the J gene TRBJ1-1; D is ambiguous. Trimming left V 5 bases short and J 3 bases short, with 13 bases between. Germline lookup yields CDR1 SGHAT and CDR2 FQNNGV. The CDR3 has 14 residues. CDR3 protein: CASSRSNSDTEAFF. CDR3 nucleotides: TGTGCCAGCAGCCGTTCGAACAGTGACACTGAAGCTTTCTTT.

The V gene is TRBV5-1, the J gene TRBJ2-7, with D maybe TRBD2 (7 bases). Germline CDR1 is SGHRS and CDR2 is YFSETQ. CDR3 length equals 15 residues. V was clipped by 3 bases and J by 4 bases, with 17 bases between them. CDR3 coding DNA: TGCGCCAGCAGCTCCGGGGGGCAGGGCCTTTACGAGCAGTACTTC. Residues: CASSSGGQGLYEQYF.

The chain is built from TRBV5-1 and TRBJ1-2; 7 positions agree with TRBD1. Looked up from germline, CDR1 is SGHRS and CDR2 is YFSETQ. The CDR3 covers 13 residues. The ends lost 5 bases at V and 6 bases at J; junction bases unmatched: 7. CDR3 bases: TGCGCCAGCAGACTTGGTACAGGGGATGGCTACACCTTC. It yields the protein CASRLGTGDGYTF.

DNA of the CDR3: TGTGCCAGCAGCAGACTAGCGGCTACCGGGGAGCTGTTTTTT. Protein product: CASSRLAATGELFF. The V gene is TRBV27, the J gene TRBJ2-2; 9 positions match TRBD2. The CDR3 has 14 amino acids. Germline CDR1 MNHEY, CDR2 SMNVEV (reference sequence). V trimming: 6 bases; J trimming: 5 bases; junction bases outside the gene matches: 4.

This sequence joins TRBV7-3 and TRBJ1-1, with D possibly being TRBD1 (6 bases). V was pared by 6 bases and J by 6 bases, with 14 bases between. Germline CDR1 and CDR2: SGHTA and FQGTGA. The CDR3 sequence is 13 residues long. The CDR3 nucleotides are TGTGCCAGCAGATTCACAGGGAGTTCTGAAGCTTTCTTT. It specifies CASRFTGSSEAFF.

This chain uses TRBV4-1 with TRBJ1-1; weak D call: TRBD1 (6 bases). V lost 4 bases to trimming and J lost 6 bases, with 12 bases between them. The CDR3 sequence is 13 residues long. Per germline, CDR1 MGHRA and CDR2 YSYEKL. The CDR3 sequence: CASSLTGVSEAFF. The CDR3 DNA reads TGCGCCAGCAGCCTGACAGGAGTATCTGAAGCTTTCTTT.

The chain employs TRBV2 and TRBJ1-5, with TRBD1 matching 8 bases. The CDR3 length is 12 residues. Germline assignment: CDR1 SNHLY and CDR2 FYNNEI. Trimming cost V 6 bases and J 9 bases; bases outside gene matches: 4. CDR3 DNA: TGTGCCAGCAGGACAGGGGTTCGGCCCCAGCATTTT. Protein product: CASRTGVRPQHF.

The chain joins TRBV2 to TRBJ2-1, with a possible D match to TRBD1 (6 bases). The V and J ends lost 5 bases and 2 bases respectively, with 16 bases between them. CDR3 length equals 16 residues. The germline V gene encodes CDR1 SNHLY and CDR2 FYNNEI. CDR3 DNA sequence: TGTGCCAGCAGTATAATCCGGGACATAGCCTACAATGAGCAGTTCTTC. It translates to CASSIIRDIAYNEQFF.

In nucleotides, the CDR3 is TGCAGCGTTGACTGCGACAGGGGAGGGGACTACGAGCAGTACTTC. It specifies CSVDCDRGGDYEQYF. The chain joins TRBV29-1 to TRBJ2-7; possibly TRBD1 for D (8 bases). The CDR3 has 15 amino acids. Germline values: CDR1 SQVTM, CDR2 ANQGSEA. Trimming took 3 bases from V and 3 from J, leaving 18 bases between them.

This chain joins TRBV6-1 and TRBJ2-7; possibly TRBD1 for D (6 bases). The germline V and J ends were trimmed by 6 bases and 7 bases, with 16 bases remaining between them. CDR1 is MNHNS, CDR2 SASEGT, per germline. This CDR3 has 13 residues. This CDR3 is CASRKGVEGEQYF. The CDR3, as DNA: TGTGCCAGCAGGAAGGGGGTCGAAGGGGAGCAGTACTTC.

This clone has only one observation. The rearrangement uses TRBV10-3 and TRBJ2-2; D is possibly TRBD1 (5 bases). This CDR3 comprises 15 residues. V gave up 3 bases and J gave up 4 bases, with 12 bases separating them. Germline V gene sequence: CDR1 ENHRY, CDR2 SYGVKD. The CDR3 here is CAISDPKQGTGELFF. The CDR3 DNA follows: TGTGCCATCAGTGATCCCAAGCAGGGCACCGGGGAGCTGTTTTTT.

The CDR3 loop is CASSLNPYRQGLGEQYF. Here the CDR3 DNA reads TGTGCCAGCAGTTTAAACCCCTATAGACAGGGTTTGGGCGAGCAGTACTTC. V and J are TRBV27 and TRBJ2-7, with 7 bases lining up with TRBD1. Germline V gene data show CDR1 as MNHEY and CDR2 as SMNVEV (reference sequence). The CDR3 has 17 residues. With V trimmed by 2 bases and J by 6 bases, 16 bases remained unmatched.

The rearrangement uses TRBV5-1 and TRBJ1-4, with 9 positions matching TRBD1. CDR3 length: 15 amino acids. The germline V gene encodes CDR1 SGHRS and CDR2 YFSETQ. The junction had 1 base not matched to a gene; V was cut back by 0 bases and J by 4 bases. CDR3 nucleotide sequence: TGCGCCAGCAGCTTGGGGGACAGGGATAATGAAAAACTGTTTTTT. Protein product: CASSLGDRDNEKLFF.

This rearrangement joins TRBV4-3 to TRBJ1-1; D unclear. The CDR3 sequence is 14 residues long. The V gene's germline CDR1 is LGHNA and CDR2 YSLEER. V was shortened by 0 bases and J by 5 bases, with 10 bases between the two germline ends. The CDR3 reads CASSQDGSTTEAFF. For the CDR3, the DNA is TGCGCCAGCAGCCAAGATGGCTCAACAACTGAAGCTTTCTTT.

This clone was seen a single time. This chain joins TRBV13 and TRBJ1-1; 7 bases are shared with TRBD1. Germline values: CDR1 PRHDT, CDR2 FYEKMQ (reference sequence). The V and J ends lost 1 base and 6 bases, in that order; junction bases with no gene match: 5. The CDR3 contains 14 residues. CDR3 nucleotide sequence: TGTGCCAGCAGCTTAGACAGGGGTTTATCTGAAGCTTTCTTT. Translating gives CASSLDRGLSEAFF.

This clone was observed a few times. This chain links TRBV28 with TRBJ2-7; TRBD1 matches at 9 bases. V lost 6 bases to trimming and J lost 3 bases; unmatched junction nucleotides: 6. Germline V gene data show CDR1 as MDHEN and CDR2 as SYDVKM. The CDR3 contains 14 residues. CDR3 residues: CASRIQGANYEQYF. Written as DNA, the CDR3 is TGTGCCAGCAGGATACAGGGGGCCAACTACGAGCAGTACTTC. The complete variable domain, with remaining parts taken from reference TRBV28 and TRBJ2-7, reads DVKVTQSSRYLVKRTGEKVFLECVQDMDHENMFWYRQDPGLGLRLIYFSYDVKMKEKGDIPEGYSVSREKKERFSLILESASTNQTSMYLCASRIQGANYEQYFGPGTRLTVT.

V and J are TRBV29-1 and TRBJ2-5; 9 nucleotides match TRBD2. The CDR3 runs to 14 residues. V lost 2 bases to trimming and J lost 1 base; unmatched junction nucleotides: 2. Per germline, CDR1 SQVTM and CDR2 ANQGSEA. The CDR3 sequence is CSVERTSAQETQYF. CDR3 sequence (DNA): TGCAGCGTTGAAAGGACTAGCGCCCAAGAGACCCAGTACTTC.

This clone was counted only a few times. The V and J genes are TRBV28 and TRBJ1-5; D is perhaps TRBD1 (5 bases). The V gene lost 5 bases and the J gene lost 7 bases, with 18 bases spanning the gap. Per germline, CDR1 MDHEN and CDR2 SYDVKM. CDR3 length: 15 amino acids. CDR3 in amino acids: CASSPGTAGKQPQHF. CDR3 bases: TGTGCCAGCAGTCCCGGGACGGCGGGAAAACAGCCCCAGCATTTT.

V gene TRBV6-5 combines with J gene TRBJ1-2, with 8 nucleotides matching TRBD1. Germline V lookup: CDR1 MNHEY, CDR2 SVGAGI. There are 15 residues in the CDR3. The junction had 7 bases not matched to a gene; V was cut back by 5 bases and J by 2 bases. CDR3 in amino acids: CASSRRRTGNYGYTF. DNA for the CDR3: TGTGCCAGCAGTCGCCGGAGGACAGGGAACTATGGCTACACCTTC.

CDR3 bases: TGTGCCAGCAGCTCAACCTGGACAGGCGGGAATGAGCAGTTCTTC. This codes for CASSSTWTGGNEQFF. This chain links TRBV5-6 with TRBJ2-1; 7 bases are a match to TRBD1. The CDR3 spans 15 residues. Unmatched junction bases numbered 10, after V lost 3 bases and J lost 7 bases. The V gene's germline CDR1 is SGHDT and CDR2 YYEEEE.

The chain carries TRBV6-4 and TRBJ2-3, with 11 positions matching TRBD2. The CDR3 is 16 amino acids. V shed 2 bases and J 1 base; nucleotides not matched to a gene: 2. Germline values: CDR1 MRHNA, CDR2 SNTAGT. Written as DNA, the CDR3 is TGTGCCAGCAGTGACAATAGCGGGGGGGGCACAGATACGCAGTATTTT. Protein: CASSDNSGGGTDTQYF.

The chain recombines TRBV5-1 with TRBJ1-5, with 8 bases identical to TRBD1. The CDR3 totals 14 residues. With V trimmed by 4 bases and J by 5 bases, 5 bases remained unmatched. CDR1 and CDR2 from the germline V gene are SGHRS and YFSETQ. The CDR3 here is CASSEGQGHQPQHF. In DNA, the CDR3 is TGCGCCAGCAGCGAAGGACAGGGTCATCAGCCCCAGCATTTT.

J is TRBJ1-1 and V is TRBV7-9, with D possibly TRBD1 on 6 matching bases. V lost 7 bases and J 0 bases, leaving 18 bases between the germline ends. The CDR3 totals 16 residues. Germline assignment: CDR1 SEHNR and CDR2 FQNEAQ (reference sequence). In nucleotides, the CDR3 is TGTGCCAGCACCGAAGGGGGGGTCAGCTTGAACACTGAAGCTTTCTTT. Translated, it gives CASTEGGVSLNTEAFF.